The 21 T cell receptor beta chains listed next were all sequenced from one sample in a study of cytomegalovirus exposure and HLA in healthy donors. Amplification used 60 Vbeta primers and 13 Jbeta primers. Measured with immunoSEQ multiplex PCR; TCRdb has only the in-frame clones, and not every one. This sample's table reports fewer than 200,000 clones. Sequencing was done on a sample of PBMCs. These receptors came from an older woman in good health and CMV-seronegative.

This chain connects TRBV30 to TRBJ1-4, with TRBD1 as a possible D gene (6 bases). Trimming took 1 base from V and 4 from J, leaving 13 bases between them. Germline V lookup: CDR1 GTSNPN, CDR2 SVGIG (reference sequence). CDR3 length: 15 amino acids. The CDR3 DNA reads TGTGCCTGGAGTGCAGACAGGTCAGATAATGAAAAACTGTTTTTT. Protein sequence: CAWSADRSDNEKLFF.

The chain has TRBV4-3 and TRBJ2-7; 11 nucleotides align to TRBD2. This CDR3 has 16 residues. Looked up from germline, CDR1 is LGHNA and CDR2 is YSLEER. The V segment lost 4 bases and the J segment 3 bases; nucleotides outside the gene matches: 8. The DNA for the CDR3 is TGCGCCAGCAGCCCAGACCTGGGGACTAGCGGCTACGAGCAGTACTTC. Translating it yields CASSPDLGTSGYEQYF.

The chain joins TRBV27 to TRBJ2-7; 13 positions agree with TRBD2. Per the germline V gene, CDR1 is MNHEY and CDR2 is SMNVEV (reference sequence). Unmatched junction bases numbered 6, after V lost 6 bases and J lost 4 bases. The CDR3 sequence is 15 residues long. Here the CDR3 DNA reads TGTGCCAGCAGACTAGCGGGAGGGCCTCCTTACGAGCAGTACTTC. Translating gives CASRLAGGPPYEQYF.

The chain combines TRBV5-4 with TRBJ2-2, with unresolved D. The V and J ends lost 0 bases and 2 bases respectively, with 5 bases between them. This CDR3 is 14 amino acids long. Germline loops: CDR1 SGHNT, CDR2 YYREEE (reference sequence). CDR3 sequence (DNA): TGTGCCAGCAGCTTGGGTCTTAACACCGGGGAGCTGTTTTTT. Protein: CASSLGLNTGELFF.

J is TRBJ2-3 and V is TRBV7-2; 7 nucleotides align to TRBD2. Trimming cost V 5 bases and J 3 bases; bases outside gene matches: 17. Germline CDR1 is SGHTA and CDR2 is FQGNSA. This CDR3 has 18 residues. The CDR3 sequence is CASSRPAGGGPVTDTQYF. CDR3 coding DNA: TGTGCCAGCAGCCGCCCCGCCGGGGGAGGGCCGGTTACAGATACGCAGTATTTT.

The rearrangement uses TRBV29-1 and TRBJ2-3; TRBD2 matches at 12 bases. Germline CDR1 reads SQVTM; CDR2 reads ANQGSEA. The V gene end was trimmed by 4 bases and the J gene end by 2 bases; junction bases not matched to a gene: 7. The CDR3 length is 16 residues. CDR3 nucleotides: TGCAGCGTTGTCGGGACTAGCGGGTCTCCCACAGATACGCAGTATTTT. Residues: CSVVGTSGSPTDTQYF.

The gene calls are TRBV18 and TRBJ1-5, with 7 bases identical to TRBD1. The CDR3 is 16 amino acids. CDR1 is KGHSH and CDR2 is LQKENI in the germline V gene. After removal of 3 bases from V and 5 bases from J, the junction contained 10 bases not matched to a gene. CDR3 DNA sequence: TGTGCCAGCTCACCCGTGTTGGCAGGGGGAGATCAGCCCCAGCATTTT. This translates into CASSPVLAGGDQPQHF.

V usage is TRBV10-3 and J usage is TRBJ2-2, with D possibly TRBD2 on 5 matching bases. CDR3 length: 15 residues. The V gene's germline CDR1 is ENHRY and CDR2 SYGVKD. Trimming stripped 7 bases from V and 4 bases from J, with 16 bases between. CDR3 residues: CAINGPIGGTGELFF. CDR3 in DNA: TGTGCCATCAATGGCCCCATCGGAGGCACCGGGGAGCTGTTTTTT.

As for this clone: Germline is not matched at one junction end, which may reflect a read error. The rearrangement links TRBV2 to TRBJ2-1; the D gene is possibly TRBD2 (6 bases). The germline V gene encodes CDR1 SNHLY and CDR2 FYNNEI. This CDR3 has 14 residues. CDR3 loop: CASSPGLSDNEQFF. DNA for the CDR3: TGTGCCAGCAGTCCGGGACTCTCCGACAATGAGCAGTTCTTC.

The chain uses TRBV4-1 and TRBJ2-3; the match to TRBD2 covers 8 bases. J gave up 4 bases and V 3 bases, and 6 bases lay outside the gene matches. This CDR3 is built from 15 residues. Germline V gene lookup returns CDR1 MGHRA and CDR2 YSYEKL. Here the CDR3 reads CASSHKAGVADTQYF. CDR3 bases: TGCGCCAGCAGCCATAAAGCGGGAGTAGCAGATACGCAGTATTTT.

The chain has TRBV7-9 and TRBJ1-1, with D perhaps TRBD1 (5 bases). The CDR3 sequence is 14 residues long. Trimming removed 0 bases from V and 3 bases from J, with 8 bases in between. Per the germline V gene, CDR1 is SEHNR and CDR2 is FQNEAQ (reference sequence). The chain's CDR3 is CASSLAGAHTEAFF. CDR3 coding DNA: TGTGCCAGCAGCTTAGCTGGGGCTCACACTGAAGCTTTCTTT.

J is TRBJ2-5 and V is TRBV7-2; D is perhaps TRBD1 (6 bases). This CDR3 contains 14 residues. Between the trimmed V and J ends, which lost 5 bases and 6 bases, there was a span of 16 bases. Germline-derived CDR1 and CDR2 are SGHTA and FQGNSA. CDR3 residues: CASSPGGGTKTQYF. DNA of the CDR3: TGTGCCAGCAGCCCAGGTGGGGGCACGAAGACCCAGTACTTC.

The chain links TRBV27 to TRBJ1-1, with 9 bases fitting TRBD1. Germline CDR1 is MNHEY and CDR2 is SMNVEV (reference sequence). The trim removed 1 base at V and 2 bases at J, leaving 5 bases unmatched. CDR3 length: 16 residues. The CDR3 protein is CASSLLGQGGNTEAFF. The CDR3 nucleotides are TGTGCCAGCAGTTTATTGGGACAGGGTGGTAACACTGAAGCTTTCTTT.

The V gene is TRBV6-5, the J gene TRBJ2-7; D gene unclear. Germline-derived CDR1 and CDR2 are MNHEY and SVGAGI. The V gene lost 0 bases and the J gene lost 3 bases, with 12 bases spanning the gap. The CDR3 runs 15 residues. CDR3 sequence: CASSYSSLGLYEQYF. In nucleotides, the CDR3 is TGTGCCAGCAGTTACTCATCCTTGGGCCTCTACGAGCAGTACTTC.

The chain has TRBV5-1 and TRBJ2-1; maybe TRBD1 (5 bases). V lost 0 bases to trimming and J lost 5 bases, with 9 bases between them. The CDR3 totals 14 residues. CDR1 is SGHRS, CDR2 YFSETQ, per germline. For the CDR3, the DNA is TGCGCCAGCAGCTTGGCACAGGCCCACAATGAGCAGTTCTTC. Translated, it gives CASSLAQAHNEQFF.

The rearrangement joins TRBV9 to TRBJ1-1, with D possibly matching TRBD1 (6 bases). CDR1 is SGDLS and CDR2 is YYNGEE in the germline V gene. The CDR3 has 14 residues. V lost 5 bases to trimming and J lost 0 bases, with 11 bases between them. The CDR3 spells CASSRQEMNTEAFF. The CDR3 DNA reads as TGTGCCAGCAGTCGACAGGAGATGAACACTGAAGCTTTCTTT. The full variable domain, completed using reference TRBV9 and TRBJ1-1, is DSGVTQTPKHLITATGQRVTLRCSPRSGDLSVYWYQQSLDQGLQFLIQYYNGEERAKGNILERFSAQQFPDLHSELNLSSLELGDSALYFCASSRQEMNTEAFFGQGTRLTVV.

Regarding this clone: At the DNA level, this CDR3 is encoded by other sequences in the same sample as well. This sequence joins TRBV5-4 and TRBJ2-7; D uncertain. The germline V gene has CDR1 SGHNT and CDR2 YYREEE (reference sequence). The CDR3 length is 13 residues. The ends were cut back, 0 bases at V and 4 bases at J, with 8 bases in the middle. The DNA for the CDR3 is TGTGCCAGCAGCTTGGGAGGTAATTACGAGCAGTACTTC. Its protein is CASSLGGNYEQYF.

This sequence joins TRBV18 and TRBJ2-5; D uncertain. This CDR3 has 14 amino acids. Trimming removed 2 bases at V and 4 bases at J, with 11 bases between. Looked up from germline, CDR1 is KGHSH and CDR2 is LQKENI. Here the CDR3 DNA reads TGTGCCAGCTCACCAGCGGCCCTTCGAGAGACCCAGTACTTC. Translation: CASSPAALRETQYF. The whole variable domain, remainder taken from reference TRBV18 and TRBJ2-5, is NAGVMQNPRHLVRRRGQEARLRCSPMKGHSHVYWYRQLPEEGLKFMVYLQKENIIDESGMPKERFSAEFPKEGPSILRIQQVVRGDSAAYFCASSPAALRETQYFGPGTRLLVL.

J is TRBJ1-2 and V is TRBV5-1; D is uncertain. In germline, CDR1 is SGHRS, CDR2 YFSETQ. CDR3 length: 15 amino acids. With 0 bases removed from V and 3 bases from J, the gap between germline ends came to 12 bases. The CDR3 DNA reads TGCGCCAGCAGCTTGGGCACCGGGAGATACTATGGCTACACCTTC. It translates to CASSLGTGRYYGYTF.

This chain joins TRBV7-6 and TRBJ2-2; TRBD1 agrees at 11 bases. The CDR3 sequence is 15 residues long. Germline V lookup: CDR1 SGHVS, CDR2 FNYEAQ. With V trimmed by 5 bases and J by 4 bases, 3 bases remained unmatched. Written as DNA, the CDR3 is TGTGCCAGCAGCACGGACAGGGGGCCCACCGGGGAGCTGTTTTTT. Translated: CASSTDRGPTGELFF.

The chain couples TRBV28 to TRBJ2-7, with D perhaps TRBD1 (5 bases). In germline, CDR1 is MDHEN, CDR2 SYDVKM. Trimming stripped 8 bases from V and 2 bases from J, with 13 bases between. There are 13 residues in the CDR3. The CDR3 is CASGRQYTYEQYF. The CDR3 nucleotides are TGTGCCAGCGGCAGACAGTACACCTACGAGCAGTACTTC.